Reported below is one T cell receptor (beta chain). These data originate in a study of cytomegalovirus exposure and HLA in healthy donors. Primers: 60 Vbeta forward and 13 Jbeta reverse. Using immunoSEQ multiplex PCR, the repertoire was profiled, and TCRdb retains in-frame clones only, with some absent. The sample lists more than 100,000 clones, 60% to 85% occurring once. The V and J ends lost 6 bases and 4 bases, in that order; junction bases with no gene match: 1. Germline lookup yields CDR1 MNHEY and CDR2 SVGAGI. The CDR3 runs 12 residues. The clonotype originates from a female donor in good health and CMV-seropositive. The V gene is TRBV6-5, the J gene TRBJ1-1; TRBD1 matches 8 bases. The material sequenced was PBMCs. DNA of the CDR3: TGTGCCAGCAGAACAGGGGGCACTGAAGCTTTCTTT. This sequence encodes CASRTGGTEAFF.